This TCR beta chain was obtained from a study of control samples from healthy donors and cancer patients. Germline CDR1 and CDR2: LGHDT and YNNKEL (reference sequence). The germline V and J ends were trimmed by 1 base and 3 bases, with 10 bases remaining between them. This CDR3 spans 15 amino acids. Sequenced by immunoSEQ multiplex PCR; TCRdb stores in-frame clones only, minus some. Counted here are 60,000 to 95,000 clones, more than 80% occurring once; the ten biggest clones make up more than 13%. What was sequenced was blood. The chain links TRBV3-1 (or the pseudogene TRBV3-2) to TRBJ1-5; D is perhaps TRBD1 (6 bases). This sequence originates from a man over 45 in good health. The CDR3 protein is CASSQGPGANQPQHF. The DNA for the CDR3 is TGTGCCAGCAGCCAAGGGCCAGGGGCCAATCAGCCCCAGCATTTT.